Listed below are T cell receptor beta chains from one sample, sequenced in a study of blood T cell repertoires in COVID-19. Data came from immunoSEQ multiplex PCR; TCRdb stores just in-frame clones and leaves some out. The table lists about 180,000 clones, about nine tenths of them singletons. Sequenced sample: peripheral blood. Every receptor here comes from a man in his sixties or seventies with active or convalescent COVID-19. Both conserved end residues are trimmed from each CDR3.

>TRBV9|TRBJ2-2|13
ASSVAGANTGELF
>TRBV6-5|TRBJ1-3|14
ASSYSGTASGNTIY
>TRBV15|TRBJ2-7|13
ATSRGAGGSYEQY
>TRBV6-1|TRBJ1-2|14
ASSDPQGAEGYGYT
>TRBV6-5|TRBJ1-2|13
ASSYSEGGSYGYT
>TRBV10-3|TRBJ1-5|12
AISESESNQPQH
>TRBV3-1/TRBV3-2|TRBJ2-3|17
ASSPYSPGQGGRTDTQY
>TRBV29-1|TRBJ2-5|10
SVASPRETQY
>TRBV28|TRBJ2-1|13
ASSPGGEGSGEQF
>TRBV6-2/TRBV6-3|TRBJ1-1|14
ASSSYQRDRAAEAF
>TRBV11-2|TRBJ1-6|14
ASSLTAGISNSPLH
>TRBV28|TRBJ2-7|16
ASSLPTTGTDSSREQY
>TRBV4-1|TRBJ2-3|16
ASSQVIYGTGGTDTQY
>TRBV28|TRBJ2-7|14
ASSHSGGNPAYEQY
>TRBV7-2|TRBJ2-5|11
ASSPGQLETQY
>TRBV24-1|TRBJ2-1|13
ATSDGGRLRDEQF
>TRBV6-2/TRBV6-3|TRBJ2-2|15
ASSFQFSAGNTGELF
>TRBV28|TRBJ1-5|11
ASQGGGNQPQH
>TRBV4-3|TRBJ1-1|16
ASSQDPGQMFMNTEAF
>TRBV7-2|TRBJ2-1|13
ASSFRTRGQGEQF
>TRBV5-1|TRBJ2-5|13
ASSSPLGSQETQY
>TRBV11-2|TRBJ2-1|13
ASSLRLAGDYEQF
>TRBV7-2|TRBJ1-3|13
ASSRDSVSGNTIY
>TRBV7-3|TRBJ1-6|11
ASRQGANSPLH
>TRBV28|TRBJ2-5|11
ASSLGGRETQY
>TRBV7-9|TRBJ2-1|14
ASSLRTSGKYNEQF
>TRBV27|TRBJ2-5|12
ASSLAVAHETQY
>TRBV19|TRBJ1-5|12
ASSFGQGRQPQH